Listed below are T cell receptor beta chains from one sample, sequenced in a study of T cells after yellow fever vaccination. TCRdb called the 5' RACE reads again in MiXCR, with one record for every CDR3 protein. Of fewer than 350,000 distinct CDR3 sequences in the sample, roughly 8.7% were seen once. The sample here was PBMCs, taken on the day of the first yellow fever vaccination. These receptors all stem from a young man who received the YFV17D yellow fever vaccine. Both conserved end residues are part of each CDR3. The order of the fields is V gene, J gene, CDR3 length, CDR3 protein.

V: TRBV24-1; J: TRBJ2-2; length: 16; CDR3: CATSDPIAGNTGELFF
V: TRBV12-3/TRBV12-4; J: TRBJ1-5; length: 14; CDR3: CASSLVPGDQPQHF
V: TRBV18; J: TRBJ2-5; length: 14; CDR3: CASSPRSGWETQYF
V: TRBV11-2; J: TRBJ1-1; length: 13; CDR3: CASSLGLDTEAFF
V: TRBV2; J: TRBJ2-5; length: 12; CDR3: CALPGREETQYF
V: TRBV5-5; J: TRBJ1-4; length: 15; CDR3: CASSTAGAMGEKLFF
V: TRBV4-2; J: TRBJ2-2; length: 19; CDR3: CASSQGGLAGGPNTGELFF
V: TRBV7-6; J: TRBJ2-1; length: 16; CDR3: CASSSGDRGYYNEQFF
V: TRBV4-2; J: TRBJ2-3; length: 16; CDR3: CASSQVGERSTDTQYF
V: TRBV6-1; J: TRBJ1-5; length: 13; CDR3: CASSQGRNQPQHF
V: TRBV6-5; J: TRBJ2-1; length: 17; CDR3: CASSPSRTGSSYNEQFF
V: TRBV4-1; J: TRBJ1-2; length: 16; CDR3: CASSQEGGTQAGGYTF
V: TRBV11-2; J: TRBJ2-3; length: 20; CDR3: CASSLLLPSVLRQGSDTQYF
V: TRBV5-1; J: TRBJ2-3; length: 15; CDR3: CASRLPSGGADTQYF
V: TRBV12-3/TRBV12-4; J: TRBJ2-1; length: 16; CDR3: CASSNPLRQGRNEQFF
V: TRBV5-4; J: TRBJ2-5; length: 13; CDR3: CASSRLGQETQYF
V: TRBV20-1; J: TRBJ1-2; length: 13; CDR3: CSARVEGTYGYTF
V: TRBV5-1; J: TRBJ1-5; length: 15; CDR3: CASSLGGYGNQPQHF
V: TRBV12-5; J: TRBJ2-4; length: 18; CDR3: CASGLDSGTGEAKNIQYF
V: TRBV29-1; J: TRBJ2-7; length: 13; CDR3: CSVVAGGGYEQYF
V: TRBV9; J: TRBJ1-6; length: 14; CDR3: CASSVEGAHSPLHF
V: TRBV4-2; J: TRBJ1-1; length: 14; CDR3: CASSQEGSGPEAFF
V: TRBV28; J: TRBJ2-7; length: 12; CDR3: CATQAQEGEQYF
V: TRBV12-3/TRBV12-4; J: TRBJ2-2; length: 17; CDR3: CASSSSAGGLNTGELFF
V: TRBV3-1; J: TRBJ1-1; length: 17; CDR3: CASSQSRGPLLVSEAFF
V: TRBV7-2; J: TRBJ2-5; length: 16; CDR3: CASSLLASGGVETQYF
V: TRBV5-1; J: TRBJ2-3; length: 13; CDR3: CASRRLDTDTQYF
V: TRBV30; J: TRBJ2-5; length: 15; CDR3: CAWSVSGGRKETQYF
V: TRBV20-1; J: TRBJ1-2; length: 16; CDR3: CSAREGPGSANYGYTF
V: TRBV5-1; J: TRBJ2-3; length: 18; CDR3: CASSLGDRSFLSTDTQYF
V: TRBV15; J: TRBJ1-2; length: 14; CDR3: CATSRQIFNYGYTF
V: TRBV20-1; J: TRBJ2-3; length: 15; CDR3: CSARDRGLSTDTQYF
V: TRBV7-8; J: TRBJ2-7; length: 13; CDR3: CASSLEQHYEQYF
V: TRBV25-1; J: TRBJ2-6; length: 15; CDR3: CASSEVGAGANVLTF
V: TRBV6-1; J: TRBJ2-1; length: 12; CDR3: CASSEIDSLEFF
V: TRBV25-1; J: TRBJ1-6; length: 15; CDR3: CASSGGFGYNSPLHF
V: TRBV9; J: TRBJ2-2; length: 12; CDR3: CASSVAGGELFF
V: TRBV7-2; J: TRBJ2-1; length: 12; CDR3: CASSLATSEQFF
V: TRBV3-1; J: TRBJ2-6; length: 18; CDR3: CASSQEEGYGSGANVLTF
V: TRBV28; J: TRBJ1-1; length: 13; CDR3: CASVKWGVTEAFF
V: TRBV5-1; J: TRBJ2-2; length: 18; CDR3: CASSPFGTSGGGTGELFF
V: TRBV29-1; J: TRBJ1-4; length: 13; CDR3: CSVTLTENEKLFF
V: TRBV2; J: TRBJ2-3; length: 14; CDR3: CASSVDQVTDTQYF
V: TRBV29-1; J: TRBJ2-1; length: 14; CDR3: CSVRGAGSYNEQFF
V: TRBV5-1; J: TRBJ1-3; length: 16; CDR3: CASSLDITSSGNTIYF
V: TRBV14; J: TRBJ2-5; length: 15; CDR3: CASSQVRGYQETQYF
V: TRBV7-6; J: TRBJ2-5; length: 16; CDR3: CASSSSGQGAGETQYF
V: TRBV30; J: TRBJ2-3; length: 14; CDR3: CAWSGGVWPDTQYF
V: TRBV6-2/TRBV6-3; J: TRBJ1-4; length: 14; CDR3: CASSYRGLGEKLFF
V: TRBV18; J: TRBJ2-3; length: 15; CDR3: CASSWGDRFTDTQYF
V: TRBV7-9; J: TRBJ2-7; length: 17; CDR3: CASSFPNTGTADYEQYF
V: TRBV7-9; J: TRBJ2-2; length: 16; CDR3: CASSLGRGTNTGELFF
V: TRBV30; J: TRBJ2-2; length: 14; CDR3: CARRQGANTGELFF
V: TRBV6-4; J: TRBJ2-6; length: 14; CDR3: CASSTGPGANVLTF
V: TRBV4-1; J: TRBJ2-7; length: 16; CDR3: CASSQEPAAASYEQYF
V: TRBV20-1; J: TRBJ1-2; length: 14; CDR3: CSARDADRAKGYTF
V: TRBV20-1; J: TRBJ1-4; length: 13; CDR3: CSSSGTGNEKLLF
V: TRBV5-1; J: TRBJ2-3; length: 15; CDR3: CASSLTGERTDTQYF
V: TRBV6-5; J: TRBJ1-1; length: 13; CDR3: CASSYSVHDGAFF
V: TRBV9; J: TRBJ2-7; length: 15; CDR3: CASSVGSGTWAEQYF